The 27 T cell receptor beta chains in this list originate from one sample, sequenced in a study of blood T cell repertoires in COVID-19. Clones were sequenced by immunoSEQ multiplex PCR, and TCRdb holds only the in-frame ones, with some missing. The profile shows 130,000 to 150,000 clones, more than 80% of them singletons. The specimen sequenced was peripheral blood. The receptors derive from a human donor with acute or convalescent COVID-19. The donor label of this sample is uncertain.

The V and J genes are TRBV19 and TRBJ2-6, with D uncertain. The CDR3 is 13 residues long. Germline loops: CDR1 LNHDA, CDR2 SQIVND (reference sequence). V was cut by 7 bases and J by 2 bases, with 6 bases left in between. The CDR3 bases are TGTGCCAGTAAGGAGACTGGGGCCAACGTCCTGACTTTC. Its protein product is CASKETGANVLTF.

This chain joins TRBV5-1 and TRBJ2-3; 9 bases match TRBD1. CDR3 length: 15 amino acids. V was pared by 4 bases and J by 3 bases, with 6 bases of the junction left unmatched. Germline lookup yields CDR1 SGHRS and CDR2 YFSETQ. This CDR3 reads CASSNGQGKTDTQYF. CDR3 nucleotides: TGCGCCAGCAGCAACGGACAGGGGAAAACAGATACGCAGTATTTT.

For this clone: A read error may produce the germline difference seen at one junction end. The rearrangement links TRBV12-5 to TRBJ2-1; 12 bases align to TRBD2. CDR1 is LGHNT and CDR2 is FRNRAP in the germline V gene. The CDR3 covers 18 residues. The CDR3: CASALALAGGYSYNEQFF. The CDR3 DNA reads TGTGCTAGTGCTTTGGCCCTAGCGGGGGGGTATTCCTACAATGAGCAGTTCTTC.

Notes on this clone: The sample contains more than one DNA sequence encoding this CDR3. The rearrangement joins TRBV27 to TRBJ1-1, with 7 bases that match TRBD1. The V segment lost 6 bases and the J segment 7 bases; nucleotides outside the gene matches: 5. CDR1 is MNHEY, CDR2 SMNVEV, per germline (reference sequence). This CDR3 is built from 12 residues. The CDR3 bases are TGTGCCAGCAGGCGGACAGGCGGTGAAGCTTTCTTT. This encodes CASRRTGGEAFF.

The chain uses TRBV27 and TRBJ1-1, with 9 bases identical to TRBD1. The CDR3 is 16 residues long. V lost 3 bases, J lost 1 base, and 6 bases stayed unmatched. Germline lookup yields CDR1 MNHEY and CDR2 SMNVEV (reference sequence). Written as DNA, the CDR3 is TGTGCCAGCAGTTTGCACCCGGGACAGGGGAACACTGAAGCTTTCTTT. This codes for CASSLHPGQGNTEAFF.

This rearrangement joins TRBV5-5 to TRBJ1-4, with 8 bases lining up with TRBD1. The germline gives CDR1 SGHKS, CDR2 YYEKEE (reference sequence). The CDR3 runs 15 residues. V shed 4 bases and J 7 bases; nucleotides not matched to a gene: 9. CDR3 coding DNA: TGTGCCAGCAGCACTTTACAGGGGGTGGGTGAAAAACTGTTTTTT. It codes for CASSTLQGVGEKLFF.

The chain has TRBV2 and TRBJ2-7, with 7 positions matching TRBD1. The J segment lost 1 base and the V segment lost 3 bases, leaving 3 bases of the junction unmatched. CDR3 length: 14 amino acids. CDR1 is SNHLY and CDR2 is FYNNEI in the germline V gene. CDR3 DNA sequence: TGTGCCAGCAGTGAGGGACAGTTTTCCTACGAGCAGTACTTC. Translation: CASSEGQFSYEQYF.

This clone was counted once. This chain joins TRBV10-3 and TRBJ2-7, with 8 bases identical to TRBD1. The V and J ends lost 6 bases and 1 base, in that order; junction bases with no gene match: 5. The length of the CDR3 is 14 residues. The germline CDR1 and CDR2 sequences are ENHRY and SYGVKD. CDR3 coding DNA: TGTGCCATCAGCCCTACAGGGGGATCCTACGAGCAGTACTTC. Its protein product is CAISPTGGSYEQYF.

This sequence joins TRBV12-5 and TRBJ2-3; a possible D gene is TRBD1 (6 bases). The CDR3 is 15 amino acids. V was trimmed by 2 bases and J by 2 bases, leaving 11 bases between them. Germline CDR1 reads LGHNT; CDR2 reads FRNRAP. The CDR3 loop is CASGLSRQATDTQYF. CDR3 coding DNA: TGTGCTAGTGGTTTGTCGAGACAGGCCACAGATACGCAGTATTTT.

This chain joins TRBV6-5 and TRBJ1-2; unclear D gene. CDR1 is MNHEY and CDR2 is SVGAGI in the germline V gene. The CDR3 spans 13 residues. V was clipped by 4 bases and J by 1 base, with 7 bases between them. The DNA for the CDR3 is TGTGCCAGCAGTTGGGCCTTTAACTATGGCTACACCTTC. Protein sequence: CASSWAFNYGYTF.

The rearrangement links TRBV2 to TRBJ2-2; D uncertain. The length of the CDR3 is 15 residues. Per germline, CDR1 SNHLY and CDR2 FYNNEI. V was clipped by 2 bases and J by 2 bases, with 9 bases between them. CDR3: CASSETEANTGELFF. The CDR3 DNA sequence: TGTGCCAGCAGTGAAACAGAAGCAAACACCGGGGAGCTGTTTTTT.

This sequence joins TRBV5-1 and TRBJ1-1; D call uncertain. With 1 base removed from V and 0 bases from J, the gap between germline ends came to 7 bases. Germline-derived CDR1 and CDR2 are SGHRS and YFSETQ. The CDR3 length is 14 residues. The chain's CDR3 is CASSLIDMNTEAFF. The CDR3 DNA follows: TGCGCCAGCAGCTTGATCGACATGAACACTGAAGCTTTCTTT.

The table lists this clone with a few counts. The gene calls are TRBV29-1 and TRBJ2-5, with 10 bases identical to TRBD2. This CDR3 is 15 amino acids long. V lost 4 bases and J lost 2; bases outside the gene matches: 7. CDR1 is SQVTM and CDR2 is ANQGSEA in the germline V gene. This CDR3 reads CSVGERGGSQETQYF. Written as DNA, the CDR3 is TGCAGCGTTGGGGAGCGGGGGGGATCGCAAGAGACCCAGTACTTC.

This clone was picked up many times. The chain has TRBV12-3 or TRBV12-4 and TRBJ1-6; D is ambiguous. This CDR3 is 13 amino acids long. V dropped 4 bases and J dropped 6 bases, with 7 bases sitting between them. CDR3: CASSSQINSPLHF. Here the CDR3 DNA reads TGTGCCAGCAGTTCACAGATTAATTCACCCCTCCACTTT.

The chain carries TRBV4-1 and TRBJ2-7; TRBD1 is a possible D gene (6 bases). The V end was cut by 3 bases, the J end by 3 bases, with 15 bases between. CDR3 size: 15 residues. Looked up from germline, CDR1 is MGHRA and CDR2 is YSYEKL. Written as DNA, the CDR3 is TGCGCCAGCAGCCAGGACTGGACAGCCTACTACGAGCAGTACGTC. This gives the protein CASSQDWTAYYEQYV.

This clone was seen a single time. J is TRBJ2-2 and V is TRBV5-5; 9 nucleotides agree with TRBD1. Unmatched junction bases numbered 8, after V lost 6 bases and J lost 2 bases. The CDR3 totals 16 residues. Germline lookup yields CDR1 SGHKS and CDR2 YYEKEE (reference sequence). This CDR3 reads CASTHRGQGNTGELFF. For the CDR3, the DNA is TGTGCCAGCACCCATCGGGGACAGGGTAACACCGGGGAGCTGTTTTTT.

CDR3 nucleotides: TGTGCCTGGAGTTCAGATTACACCGGGGAGCTGTTTTTT. Translating it yields CAWSSDYTGELFF. The chain recombines TRBV30 with TRBJ2-2; D ambiguous. Trimming took off 2 bases at V and 3 bases at J, with 7 bases between the two ends. Germline values: CDR1 GTSNPN, CDR2 SVGIG (reference sequence). The CDR3 contains 13 residues.

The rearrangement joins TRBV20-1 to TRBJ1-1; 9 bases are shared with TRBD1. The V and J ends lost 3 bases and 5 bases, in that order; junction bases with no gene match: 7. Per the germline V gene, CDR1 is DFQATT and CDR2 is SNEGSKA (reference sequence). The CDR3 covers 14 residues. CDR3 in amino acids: CSASSTGGRTEAFF. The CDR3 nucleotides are TGCAGTGCTAGTTCCACAGGGGGCAGGACTGAAGCTTTCTTT.

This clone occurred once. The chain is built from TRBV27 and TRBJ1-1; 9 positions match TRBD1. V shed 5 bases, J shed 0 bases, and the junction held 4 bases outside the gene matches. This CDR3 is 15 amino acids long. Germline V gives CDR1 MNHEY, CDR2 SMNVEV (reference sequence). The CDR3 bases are TGTGCCAGCAGTCGGGGGGACAGGGTGAACACTGAAGCTTTCTTT. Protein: CASSRGDRVNTEAFF.

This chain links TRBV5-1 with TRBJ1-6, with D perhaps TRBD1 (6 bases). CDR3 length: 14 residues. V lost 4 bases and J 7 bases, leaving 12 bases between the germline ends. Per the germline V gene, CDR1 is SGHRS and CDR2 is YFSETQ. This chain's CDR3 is CASSPDSANSPLHF. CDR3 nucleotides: TGCGCCAGCAGCCCGGACAGCGCGAATTCACCCCTCCACTTT.

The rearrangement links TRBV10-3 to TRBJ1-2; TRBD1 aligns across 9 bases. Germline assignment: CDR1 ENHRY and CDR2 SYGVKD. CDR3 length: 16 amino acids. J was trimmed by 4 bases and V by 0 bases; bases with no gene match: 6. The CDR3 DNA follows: TGTGCCATCAGTGAGTCGGGGACAGGGAGGGGCTATGGCTACACCTTC. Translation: CAISESGTGRGYGYTF.

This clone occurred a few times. CDR3 in DNA: TGTGCCAGCAGCTCGGAAACAGGGAAGAACACTGAAGCTTTCTTT. Translating gives CASSSETGKNTEAFF. The rearrangement links TRBV5-4 to TRBJ1-1, with D maybe TRBD1 (6 bases). The CDR3 length is 15 residues. Germline V gene data show CDR1 as SGHNT and CDR2 as YYREEE (reference sequence). Trimming removed 3 bases from V and 1 base from J, with 13 bases in between.

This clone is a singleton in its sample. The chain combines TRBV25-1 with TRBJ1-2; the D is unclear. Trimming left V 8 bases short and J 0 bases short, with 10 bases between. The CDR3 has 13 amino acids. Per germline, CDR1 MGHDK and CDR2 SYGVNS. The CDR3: CASAGIPNYGYTF. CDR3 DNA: TGTGCCAGCGCGGGGATTCCTAACTATGGCTACACCTTC.

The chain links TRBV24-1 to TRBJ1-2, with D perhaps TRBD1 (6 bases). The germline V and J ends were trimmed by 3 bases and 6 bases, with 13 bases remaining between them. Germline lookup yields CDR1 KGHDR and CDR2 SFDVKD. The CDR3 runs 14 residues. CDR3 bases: TGTGCCACCAGTGATCCAAACTACAGGGATGGCTACACCTTC. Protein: CATSDPNYRDGYTF.

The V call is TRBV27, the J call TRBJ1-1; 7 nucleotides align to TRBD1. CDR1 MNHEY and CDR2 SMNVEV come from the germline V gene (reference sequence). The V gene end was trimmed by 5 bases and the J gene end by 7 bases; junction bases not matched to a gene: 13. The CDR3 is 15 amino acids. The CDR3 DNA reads TGTGCCAGCAGTACCCCCAGGACAGGTGGGTTTGAAGCTTTCTTT. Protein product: CASSTPRTGGFEAFF.

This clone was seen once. CDR3 sequence: CASSLGQGNEQYF. CDR3 DNA: TGTGCCAGCAGTTTGGGACAGGGGAACGAGCAGTACTTC. V gene TRBV12-3 or TRBV12-4 combines with J gene TRBJ2-7; 10 nucleotides match TRBD1. J gave up 5 bases and V 3 bases, and 1 base lay outside the gene matches. There are 13 residues in the CDR3.

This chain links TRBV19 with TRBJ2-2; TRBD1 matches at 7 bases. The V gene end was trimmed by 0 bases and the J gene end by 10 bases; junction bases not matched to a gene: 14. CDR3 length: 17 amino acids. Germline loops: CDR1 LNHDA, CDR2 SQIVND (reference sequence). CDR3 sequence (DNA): TGTGCCAGTAGTATAGATCTCGGGACAGTGGCCATAAAGGAGCTGTTTTTT. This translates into CASSIDLGTVAIKELFF.